The rows below give T cell receptor beta chains drawn from one sample of a study of blood T cell repertoires in COVID-19. Data came from immunoSEQ multiplex PCR; TCRdb stores just in-frame clones and leaves some out. This sample has 65,000 or so clones, with over 85% found just once. Sequencing input: peripheral blood. The receptors were sampled from a man in his fifties or sixties with acute or convalescent COVID-19. Each CDR3 is given with its conserved first and last residue. The D gene is left open where the match is weak. Expanded clones are given a class, and other clones once, few, many or no size at all.

D,size,J,V,CDR3,DNA
NA,few,TRBJ1-3,TRBV5-1,CASSLGGENTIYF,TGCGCCAGCAGCTTGGGCGGGGAAAACACCATATATTTT
TRBD1,NA,TRBJ1-5,TRBV6-5,CASSPSQGAQHF,TGTGCCAGCAGTCCCTCCCAGGGGGCCCAGCATTTT
TRBD1,NA,TRBJ2-3,TRBV27,CASRRTGGKGTDTQYF,TGTGCCAGCAGGCGGACAGGGGGTAAGGGCACAGATACGCAGTATTTT
NA,NA,TRBJ2-3,TRBV10-2,CASSERVLDTQYF,TGCGCCAGCAGTGAGCGGGTTCTAGATACGCAGTATTTT
TRBD1,NA,TRBJ2-1,TRBV5-1,CASSLREDRANEQFF,TGCGCCAGCAGCTTACGAGAGGACAGGGCTAATGAGCAGTTCTTC
NA,NA,TRBJ2-1,TRBV3-1/TRBV3-2,CASSQDQDWAETNYNEQFF,TGTGCCAGCAGCCAAGATCAAGATTGGGCCGAAACCAATTACAATGAGCAGTTCTTC
TRBD1,NA,TRBJ2-1,TRBV20-1,CSASKDRRISEQFF,TGCAGTGCTAGTAAGGACAGGCGGATTTCTGAGCAGTTCTTC
TRBD1,NA,TRBJ1-1,TRBV6-4,CASSDGTGSEAFF,TGTGCCAGCAGTGACGGGACAGGGAGTGAAGCTTTCTTT
NA,NA,TRBJ1-6,TRBV2,CASKSQGNSPLHF,TGTGCCAGCAAGAGTCAGGGAAATTCACCCCTCCACTTT
NA,NA,TRBJ2-7,TRBV29-1,CSVDEGGRQYF,TGCAGCGTTGATGAGGGGGGGAGGCAGTACTTC
NA,NA,TRBJ1-2,TRBV5-6,CASRAFDRPYGYTF,TGTGCCAGCAGAGCGTTCGACAGGCCCTATGGCTACACCTTC